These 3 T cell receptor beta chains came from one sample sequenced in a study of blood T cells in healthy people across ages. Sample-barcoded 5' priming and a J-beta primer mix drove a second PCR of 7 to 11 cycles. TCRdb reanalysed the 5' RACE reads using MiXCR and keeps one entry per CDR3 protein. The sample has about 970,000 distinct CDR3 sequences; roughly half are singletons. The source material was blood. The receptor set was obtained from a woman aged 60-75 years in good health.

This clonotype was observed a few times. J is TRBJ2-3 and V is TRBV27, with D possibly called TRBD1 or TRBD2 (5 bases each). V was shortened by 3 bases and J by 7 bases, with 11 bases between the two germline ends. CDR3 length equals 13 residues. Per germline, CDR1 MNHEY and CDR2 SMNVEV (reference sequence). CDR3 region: CASSLMGENTQYF. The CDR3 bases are TGTGCCAGCAGTTTGATGGGGGAGAATACGCAGTATTTT.

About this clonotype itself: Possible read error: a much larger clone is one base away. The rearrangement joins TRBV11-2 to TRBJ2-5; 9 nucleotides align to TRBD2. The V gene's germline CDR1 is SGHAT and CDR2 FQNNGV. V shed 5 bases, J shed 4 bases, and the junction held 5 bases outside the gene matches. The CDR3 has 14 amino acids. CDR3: CASSVAGVRETQYF. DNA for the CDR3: TGTGCCAGCAGCGTAGCGGGAGTTCGAGAGACCCAGTACTTC.

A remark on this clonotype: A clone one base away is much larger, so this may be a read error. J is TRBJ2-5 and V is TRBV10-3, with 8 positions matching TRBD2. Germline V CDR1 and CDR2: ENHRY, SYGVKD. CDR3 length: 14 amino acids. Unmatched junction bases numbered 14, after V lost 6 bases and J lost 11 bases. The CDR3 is CAIRRSGDVSEQYF. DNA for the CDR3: TGTGCCATCAGGCGTAGCGGGGATGTAAGTGAGCAGTACTTC.